This passage covers 16 T cell receptor beta chains from one sample sequenced in a study of blood T cell repertoires in COVID-19. Profiled with immunoSEQ multiplex PCR; TCRdb holds only in-frame clones, not every one. Of 190,000 or so clones in the sample, about 84% were seen once. The sample taken for sequencing was PBMCs or T cells enriched from blood (not recorded which). Every receptor here comes from a woman aged 25 to 39 who had recovered from COVID-19.

The table lists this clone with a count of one. This chain links TRBV5-4 with TRBJ2-2; 7 bases align to TRBD2. CDR1 and CDR2 from the germline V gene are SGHNT and YYREEE (reference sequence). The length of the CDR3 is 16 residues. J lost 0 bases, V lost 2 bases, and 4 bases had no gene match. The DNA for the CDR3 is TGTGCCAGCAGCTTCGCCGGGACTACGAACACCGGGGAGCTGTTTTTT. Translating it yields CASSFAGTTNTGELFF.

The J gene is TRBJ2-7, the V gene TRBV30; D might be TRBD1 (6 bases). CDR3 length: 14 amino acids. The V end lost 3 bases, the J end lost 3 bases, and 15 bases lay between the germline ends. In germline, CDR1 is GTSNPN, CDR2 SVGIG (reference sequence). CDR3 sequence (DNA): TGTGCCTGGAGCAGGGGTAAAAGCAGCTACGAGCAGTACTTC. Translating it yields CAWSRGKSSYEQYF.

V and J are TRBV11-2 and TRBJ2-3; 8 nucleotides align to TRBD1. V lost 1 base, J lost 1 base, and 10 bases stayed unmatched. CDR1 is SGHAT, CDR2 FQNNGV, per germline. This CDR3 has 18 residues. CDR3 sequence (DNA): TGTGCCAGCAGCTTAGGAGTATGGCCAGGGGGCCGCACAGATACGCAGTATTTT. Translated: CASSLGVWPGGRTDTQYF.

The chain has TRBV27 and TRBJ1-2; 8 bases align to TRBD1. Germline V CDR1 and CDR2: MNHEY, SMNVEV (reference sequence). The V segment lost 6 bases and the J segment 8 bases; nucleotides outside the gene matches: 11. The CDR3 has 14 amino acids. The CDR3 region has the DNA TGTGCCAGCAGCTTGCGGCAGGGGGCGCTGGGCTACACCTTC. Translated: CASSLRQGALGYTF.

This chain links TRBV3-1 (or the pseudogene TRBV3-2) with TRBJ1-5; TRBD1 matches 9 bases. The CDR3 sequence is 19 residues long. Per germline, CDR1 LGHDT and CDR2 YNNKEL (reference sequence). V trimming: 0 bases; J trimming: 1 base; junction bases outside the gene matches: 10. CDR3 residues: CASSQDLGQGGGSNQPQHF. The CDR3 nucleotides read TGTGCCAGCAGCCAAGATCTGGGACAGGGAGGGGGCAGCAATCAGCCCCAGCATTTT.

V and J are TRBV5-6 and TRBJ1-1; 11 nucleotides match TRBD1. The CDR3 runs 13 residues. Germline V gene lookup returns CDR1 SGHDT and CDR2 YYEEEE. Trimming took 4 bases from V and 10 from J; bases not matched to a gene: 6. In nucleotides, the CDR3 is TGTGCCAGCAGCACAAAGGACAGGGGGCTAGCTTTCTTT. Encoded protein: CASSTKDRGLAFF. The complete variable domain, with remaining parts taken from reference TRBV5-6 and TRBJ1-1, reads DAGVTQSPTHLIKTRGQQVTLRCSPKSGHDTVSWYQQALGQGPQFIFQYYEEEERQRGNFPDRFSGHQFPNYSSELNVNALLLGDSALYLCASSTKDRGLAFFGQGTRLTVV.

The J gene is TRBJ1-2, the V gene TRBV4-1; tentatively, D is TRBD1 (5 bases). The CDR3 covers 12 residues. V gave up 1 base and J gave up 7 bases, with 7 bases separating them. Germline CDR1 is MGHRA and CDR2 is YSYEKL. This CDR3 reads CASSQGGGGYTF. The CDR3 nucleotides read TGCGCCAGCAGCCAAGGCGGGGGTGGCTACACCTTC.

The J gene is TRBJ2-2, the V gene TRBV19; no reliable D call. V was trimmed by 10 bases and J by 1 base, leaving 7 bases between them. The length of the CDR3 is 12 residues. CDR1 LNHDA and CDR2 SQIVND come from the germline V gene (reference sequence). The CDR3 reads CATLLNTGELFF. In DNA, the CDR3 is TGTGCCACCCTATTGAACACCGGGGAGCTGTTTTTT.

A remark on this clone: The junction shows a germline mismatch at one end, possibly a read error. The CDR3 loop is CASSDLASSRIF. The DNA of the CDR3 is TGCGCCAGCAGCGACCTAGCGTCTTCCCGAATCTTT. V usage is TRBV4-1 and J usage is TRBJ2-3, with D possibly being TRBD2 (6 bases). The CDR3 runs to 12 residues. CDR1 is MGHRA, CDR2 YSYEKL, per germline.

This chain joins TRBV24-1 and TRBJ2-1; a weak D match, TRBD1 (6 bases). The CDR3 sequence is 18 residues long. CDR1 and CDR2 (germline): KGHDR, SFDVKD. Trimming left V 0 bases short and J 4 bases short, with 18 bases between. The CDR3 spells CATSDLSPGEGGYNEQFF. The DNA of the CDR3 is TGTGCCACCAGTGATTTGAGTCCTGGGGAAGGGGGATACAATGAGCAGTTCTTC.

In its sample, this clone was seen a few times. CDR3 protein: CASSQDGADSYNEQFF. CDR3 nucleotides: TGTGCCAGCAGCCAAGACGGAGCGGACTCCTACAATGAGCAGTTCTTC. The rearrangement uses TRBV4-2 and TRBJ2-1; possibly TRBD2 for D (5 bases). V lost 0 bases and J 0 bases, leaving 9 bases between the germline ends. Germline V lookup: CDR1 LGHNA, CDR2 YNFKEQ. CDR3 length equals 16 residues.

There are many counts of this clone. J is TRBJ2-3 and V is TRBV19; D is ambiguous. This CDR3 contains 13 residues. The germline V gene encodes CDR1 LNHDA and CDR2 SQIVND (reference sequence). V gave up 8 bases and J gave up 4 bases, with 13 bases separating them. CDR3 residues: CASSTRSADTQYF. The CDR3, as DNA: TGTGCCAGTTCCACTCGGAGCGCAGATACGCAGTATTTT.

The chain is built from TRBV18 and TRBJ2-1, with 9 bases that match TRBD2. Trimming removed 1 base from V and 4 bases from J; junction bases left unmatched: 5. From germline, CDR1 is KGHSH and CDR2 LQKENI. CDR3 length equals 16 residues. CDR3 DNA sequence: TGTGCCAGCTCACCACTGTACAGCGGGGGGTACAATGAGCAGTTCTTC. Its translation: CASSPLYSGGYNEQFF.

J is TRBJ1-3 and V is TRBV11-3; weak D call: TRBD1 (5 bases). The CDR3 is 13 residues long. Per germline, CDR1 SGHNT and CDR2 YENEEA. The V end was cut by 5 bases, the J end by 3 bases, with 8 bases between. The CDR3 reads CASSPDNGNTIYF. In DNA form, the CDR3 reads TGTGCCAGCAGCCCGGACAATGGAAACACCATATATTTT.

The genes are TRBV9 and TRBJ1-5; 10 positions agree with TRBD1. Germline values: CDR1 SGDLS, CDR2 YYNGEE. The CDR3 is made up of 15 amino acids. The junction had 4 bases not matched to a gene; V was cut back by 4 bases and J by 3 bases. The CDR3, as DNA: TGTGCCAGCAGCCGTGGGACAGGGGACAATCAGCCCCAGCATTTT. This sequence encodes CASSRGTGDNQPQHF.

This clone was found once. The V and J genes are TRBV2 and TRBJ1-5, with a possible D match to TRBD1 (6 bases). The CDR3 loop spans 14 amino acids. With 4 bases removed from V and 2 bases from J, the gap between germline ends came to 9 bases. CDR1 SNHLY and CDR2 FYNNEI come from the germline V gene. The CDR3 bases are TGTGCCAGCAGTGTGGCAGGGGGCAATCAGCCCCAGCATTTT. Residues: CASSVAGGNQPQHF.